Listed below are T cell receptor beta chains from one sample, sequenced in a study of T cells in Graves' hyperthyroidism and ophthalmopathy. TCRdb reanalysed the multiplex PCR reads using MiXCR and keeps one entry per CDR3 protein. The top ten hold 8.2% of the sample, which has around 540,000 distinct CDR3 sequences, around 45% seen once. Specimen: peripheral blood or thyroid tissue (not recorded which). Receptors originate from a woman younger than 30 with Graves' hyperthyroidism. Each CDR3 is given with its conserved first and last residue. Fields, in order: clone size, J gene, V gene, D gene, CDR3 DNA, CDR3 protein. The D gene is left open where the match is weak. For some rows the clone size is stated as once, few or many, or as a class when expanded; others skip it.

>NA|TRBJ1-2|TRBV29-1|TRBD1
TGCAGCGTGGGACAGGGGCACGGCTATGGCTACACCTTC
CSVGQGHGYGYTF
>many|TRBJ1-1|TRBV25-1|TRBD1
TGTGCCAGCAGTACTAAGGGGGCAGGGCCATATGCTTTCTTT
CASSTKGAGPYAFF
>NA|TRBJ2-5|TRBV15|NA
TGTGCCACCAGCAGAGATCGGTCAGGGGAGACCCAGTACTTC
CATSRDRSGETQYF
>many|TRBJ1-2|TRBV7-2|NA
TGTGCCAGCAGCCAATTTGGGGGTGGCTACACCTTC
CASSQFGGGYTF
>few|TRBJ2-7|TRBV10-1|TRBD1
TGCGCCAGCAGTGAGGGGACAGGGGACTACGAGCAGTACTTC
CASSEGTGDYEQYF
>NA|TRBJ1-4|TRBV15|NA
TGTGCCACCAGCGGAGGGGTCAGGAGCGCAACTAATGAAAAACTGTTTTTT
CATSGGVRSATNEKLFF
>NA|TRBJ1-6|TRBV5-1|NA
TGCGCCAGCAGCTTTCAGGGGTGGTCACCCCTCCACTTT
CASSFQGWSPLHF
>many|TRBJ1-2|TRBV2|TRBD1
TGTGCCAGCAGTGTGAGGGGGCTTGTCTACACCTTC
CASSVRGLVYTF
>many|TRBJ1-2|TRBV3-1|NA
TGTGCCAGCAGCCAAGGAGAAATCTATGGCTACACCTTC
CASSQGEIYGYTF
>NA|TRBJ1-2|TRBV24-1|NA
TGTGCCACCAGTGTCCGGCAGGACCTTTACGGCTACACCTTC
CATSVRQDLYGYTF
>few|TRBJ1-2|TRBV6-5|NA
TGTGCCAGCAGTTACTCCCTTGGACATGGCTACACCTTC
CASSYSLGHGYTF
>many|TRBJ1-2|TRBV7-9|NA
TGTGCCAGCAGTAAACAGGAAGCTGGCGGCTACACCTTC
CASSKQEAGGYTF
>many|TRBJ1-1|TRBV2|NA
TGTGCCAGCACCCCCCTTTGGGCTAACGAAGCTTTCTTT
CASTPLWANEAFF
>many|TRBJ1-3|TRBV7-9|NA
TGTGCCAGCAGCCAGAGGGACACCATATATTTT
CASSQRDTIYF
>many|TRBJ1-1|TRBV29-1|NA
TGCAGCGTTGAAGATCGAGACAGTCGATTTATGGCTGAAGCTTTCTTT
CSVEDRDSRFMAEAFF
>NA|TRBJ1-1|TRBV7-2|NA
TGTGTCAGCAGTTATGACCGGGTCTACGTTGAAGCTTTCTTT
CVSSYDRVYVEAFF
>NA|TRBJ2-6|TRBV29-1|NA
TGCAGCGTCCACCGGGACAACGTCCTGACTTTC
CSVHRDNVLTF
>many|TRBJ2-5|TRBV19|NA
TGTGCCAGTAGTATTGGAGGGGAAGAGACCCAGTACTTC
CASSIGGEETQYF
>NA|TRBJ2-2|TRBV29-1|TRBD2
TGCAGCGTCGCCATCGGACTAGCGGTCACCGGGGAGCTGTTTTTT
CSVAIGLAVTGELFF
>NA|TRBJ2-2|TRBV15|NA
TGTGCCACCAGCAGAGTGGGCGGGTTCTACACGGCCGGGGAGCTGTTTTTT
CATSRVGGFYTAGELFF
>NA|TRBJ1-1|TRBV20-1|NA
TGCAGTGCTAGTACTGGCCTGAACACTGAAGCTTTCTTT
CSASTGLNTEAFF
>many|TRBJ2-7|TRBV10-3|NA
TGTGCCATCAGTGATGGGGCAATCTACGAGCAGTACTTC
CAISDGAIYEQYF
>NA|TRBJ2-5|TRBV25-1|NA
TGTGCCAGCAGTGAATTTAAGCGTACGACCCAGTACTTC
CASSEFKRTTQYF
>NA|TRBJ1-5|TRBV2|NA
TGTGCCAGCAATGGGGGCCAGGGCGACCAGCCCCAGCATTTT
CASNGGQGDQPQHF
>NA|TRBJ2-5|TRBV7-2|TRBD2
TGTGCCAGCAGCTTCTTACGCGGGAGTACCGGGTACTTC
CASSFLRGSTGYF
>NA|TRBJ2-7|TRBV29-1|NA
TGCAGCGTGAGTGGGCTAGGGGGCTACGAGCAGTACTTC
CSVSGLGGYEQYF
>few|TRBJ1-5|TRBV6-5|NA
TGTGCCAGCACCGACAGATCCATGCAGCCCCAGCATTTT
CASTDRSMQPQHF
>NA|TRBJ1-2|TRBV7-6|NA
TGTGCCAGCAGCTCCGTGGGGGGCGGCTACACCTTC
CASSSVGGGYTF
>once|TRBJ1-1|TRBV11-2|NA
TGTGCTAGCCTTCGAGGGAAGGAGAACACTGAAGCTTTCTTT
CASLRGKENTEAFF
>NA|TRBJ1-1|TRBV25-1|TRBD1
TGTGCCAGCAGCCTAACCTGGACAGGGGGCGAAGCTTTCTTT
CASSLTWTGGEAFF
>NA|TRBJ2-5|TRBV29-1|NA
TGCAGCGCGGGAGACCAAGAGACCCAGTACTTC
CSAGDQETQYF
>NA|TRBJ1-1|TRBV7-9|NA
TGCGCCAGCAGCTTGGTAGGACAGAGGAACACTGAAGCTTTCTTT
CASSLVGQRNTEAFF
>few|TRBJ1-1|TRBV9|TRBD1
TGTGCCAGCAGCCAGGAGGACAGGGGGAGGATGAACACTGAAGCTTTCTTT
CASSQEDRGRMNTEAFF
>NA|TRBJ2-2|TRBV19|NA
TGTGCCAGTAGTATGTGGGAGCTGTTTTTT
CASSMWELFF
>NA|TRBJ1-2|TRBV7-8|NA
TGTGCCAGCCTCCAGGGCTATGGCTACACCTTC
CASLQGYGYTF
>few|TRBJ1-1|TRBV29-1|NA
TGCAGCGTTGAAGATCTAAGAAAGGGCTTATACACTGAAGCTTTCTTT
CSVEDLRKGLYTEAFF